The present T cell receptor (beta chain) was sequenced within a study of blood T cell repertoires in COVID-19. Study-wide background: The samples span acute and convalescent COVID-19 from the United States, Italy and Spain. PBMCs, B-cell-depleted T cells, or T cells provided the cDNA or gDNA that made up the material.

Authors' analysis steps: Reference gene primer amplification in the assay estimated nucleated cell counts. The data were produced by immunoSEQ multiplex PCR, yet TCRdb's version contains in-frame clones alone and is incomplete. Clonal size and the V and J genes are those of that table, whereas D and trimming came from the DNA. This table has roughly 160,000 clones, around 85% appearing once. Germline CDR1 reads MNHEY; CDR2 reads SVGAGI. J lost 4 bases, V lost 7 bases, and 7 bases had no gene match. This CDR3 is 15 amino acids long. This receptor was taken from a man aged 80 or over with COVID-19, enrolled during active disease. This sequence joins TRBV6-5 and TRBJ2-2; TRBD2 agrees at 9 bases. Sequencing was performed on peripheral blood. CDR3 nucleotide sequence: TGTGCCAGCAATGCTCTAGCGGGACGCACCGGGGAGCTGTTTTTT. Translating it yields CASNALAGRTGELFF.